In its sample, the clone carrying this T cell receptor beta chain was seen once. Its specificity is unknown. The CDR3 has 11 residues. Trimming left V 5 bases short and J 6 bases short, with 5 bases between. Per the germline V gene, CDR1 is MDHEN and CDR2 is SYDVKM. All donors qualified as healthy HIV-negative adults and had experienced no recent acute infections or vaccinations. This specimen belongs to a study of shared clonotypes between healthy human individuals. The study, taken as a whole, reports: Among donors, clonotype sharing was expected to be affected by sequencing depth. At large depth, rarefaction still showed sorted-subset sequencing to be incomplete. The sole specimen, blood, was sampled, and tissue repertoires likely differ.

This table comes from immunoSEQ multiplex PCR, and its TCRdb copy is limited to in-frame clones, with some not included. The sample holds about 380,000 clones, about 96% seen once. This receptor was taken from a man aged 25 to 40 in good health. The rearrangement links TRBV28 to TRBJ1-5; TRBD1 might be the D (5 bases). Sequencing input: memory CD8+ T cells sorted from blood. Regarding subset: CD45RO+ cells pooled with CCR7-negative TemRA cells. CDR3 in amino acids: CASSQGQPQHF. CDR3 sequence (DNA): TGTGCCAGCAGTCAGGGTCAGCCCCAGCATTTT.